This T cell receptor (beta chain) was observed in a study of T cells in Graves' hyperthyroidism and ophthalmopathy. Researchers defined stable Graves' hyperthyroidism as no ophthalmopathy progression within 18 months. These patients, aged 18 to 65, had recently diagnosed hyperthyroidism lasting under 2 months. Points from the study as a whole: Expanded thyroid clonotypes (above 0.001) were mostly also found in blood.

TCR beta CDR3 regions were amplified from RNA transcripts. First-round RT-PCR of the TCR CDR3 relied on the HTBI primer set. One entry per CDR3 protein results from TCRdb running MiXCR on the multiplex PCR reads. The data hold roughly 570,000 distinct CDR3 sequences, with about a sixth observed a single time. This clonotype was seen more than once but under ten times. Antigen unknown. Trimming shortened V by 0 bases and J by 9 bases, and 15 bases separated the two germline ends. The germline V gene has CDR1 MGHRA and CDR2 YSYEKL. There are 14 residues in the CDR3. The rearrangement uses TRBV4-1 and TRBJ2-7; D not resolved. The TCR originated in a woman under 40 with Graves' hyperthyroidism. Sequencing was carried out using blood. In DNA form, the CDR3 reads TGCGCCAGCAGCCAAGATTCCGGCACTGCAGGGCAGTACTTC. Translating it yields CASSQDSGTAGQYF.